One and the same sample provided the 17 T cell receptor beta chains below, sequenced in a study of T cells after somatic rescue of genetic block. The method was immunoSEQ multiplex PCR; TCRdb's version includes in-frame clones alone and lacks a portion of them. The table includes over 55,000 clones, under 95% detected once. The material sequenced was peripheral blood mononuclear cells (PBMCs). The source is a middle-aged man.

The V and J genes are TRBV29-1 and TRBJ1-2; the D is unclear. V lost 7 bases to trimming and J lost 4 bases, with 16 bases between them. The CDR3 runs 13 residues. Germline lookup yields CDR1 SQVTM and CDR2 ANQGSEA. CDR3 nucleotides: TGCAGCGCAACACCCCCGGGTACCTATGGCTACACCTTC. As protein: CSATPPGTYGYTF.

The rearrangement joins TRBV12-5 to TRBJ1-1; D gene ambiguous. The CDR3 sequence is 15 residues long. V was pared by 0 bases and J by 4 bases, with 12 bases between. The germline CDR1 and CDR2 sequences are LGHNT and FRNRAP. CDR3 protein: CASGLVLASLTEAFF. The CDR3 DNA follows: TGTGCTAGTGGTTTGGTATTGGCATCCCTCACTGAAGCTTTCTTT.

The genes are TRBV6-1 and TRBJ1-1, with D unresolved. The length of the CDR3 is 12 residues. Germline values: CDR1 MNHNS, CDR2 SASEGT. Trimming cost V 5 bases and J 3 bases, with 7 bases left between them. The CDR3 bases are TGTGCCAGCAGTCCCCGGGACACTGAAGCTTTCTTT. Amino acids: CASSPRDTEAFF.

The chain couples TRBV7-6 to TRBJ2-1, with D possibly being TRBD2 (6 bases). Germline values: CDR1 SGHVS, CDR2 FNYEAQ. This CDR3 is 18 amino acids long. V shed 3 bases and J shed 9 bases, with 27 bases lying between them. CDR3 in amino acids: CASSFIGTAGPSPGEQFF. The CDR3 DNA sequence: TGTGCCAGCAGCTTTATCGGAACGGCGGGGCCATCTCCCGGTGAGCAGTTCTTC.

The genes are TRBV5-8 and TRBJ1-5; 7 bases match TRBD1. Losses at the gene ends were 3 bases for V and 6 bases for J; bases not matched to a gene: 6. The CDR3 has 14 residues. Germline V gene data show CDR1 as SGHTS and CDR2 as YDEGEE. The CDR3 DNA is TGTGCCAGCAGCTCGGACAGGTTGGGTCAGCCCCAGCATTTT. Translated, it gives CASSSDRLGQPQHF.

V and J are TRBV4-2 and TRBJ2-3, with 8 positions matching TRBD2. The CDR3 loop spans 16 amino acids. Germline CDR1 LGHNA, CDR2 YNFKEQ. The V segment lost 4 bases and the J segment 6 bases; nucleotides outside the gene matches: 12. CDR3 residues: CASSLAGGGGRDTQYF. The CDR3 DNA sequence: TGTGCCAGCAGCCTTGCGGGAGGCGGGGGCAGGGATACGCAGTATTTT.

This clone was found once. The rearrangement joins TRBV5-8 to TRBJ2-7; D uncertain. The germline V gene encodes CDR1 SGHTS and CDR2 YDEGEE. The CDR3 sequence is 14 residues long. V was pared by 3 bases and J by 0 bases, with 10 bases between. The CDR3 reads CASSWTGPSYEQYF. CDR3 nucleotides: TGTGCCAGCAGCTGGACGGGTCCCTCCTACGAGCAGTACTTC.

The rearrangement joins TRBV27 to TRBJ1-6; 7 bases match TRBD1. Germline V gene data show CDR1 as MNHEY and CDR2 as SMNVEV (reference sequence). The junction had 7 bases not matched to a gene; V was cut back by 6 bases and J by 8 bases. The CDR3 consists of 14 residues. The CDR3 spells CASRLGGNDSPLHF. The CDR3 DNA reads as TGTGCCAGCAGACTAGGGGGCAATGATTCACCCCTCCACTTT.

This clone was counted once. The J gene is TRBJ2-5, the V gene TRBV9; the match to TRBD2 covers 9 bases. V was clipped by 0 bases and J by 0 bases; unmatched bases: 3. The CDR3 loop spans 16 amino acids. CDR1 is SGDLS and CDR2 is YYNGEE in the germline V gene. The CDR3 spells CASSVDLAGYQETQYF. CDR3 in DNA: TGTGCCAGCAGCGTAGACCTAGCGGGGTACCAAGAGACCCAGTACTTC.

This chain connects TRBV2 to TRBJ2-3; D unresolved. In germline, CDR1 is SNHLY, CDR2 FYNNEI. The V and J ends lost 3 bases and 1 base respectively, with 8 bases between them. The length of the CDR3 is 14 residues. The CDR3 is CASSETAGTDTQYF. CDR3 coding DNA: TGTGCCAGCAGTGAGACTGCCGGCACAGATACGCAGTATTTT.

Only a few counts were recorded for this clone. The CDR3 DNA reads as TGTGCCAGCAGCTTAGCGCTAGCGCATGGCCCAGATACGCAGTATTTT. Its protein is CASSLALAHGPDTQYF. The J gene is TRBJ2-3, the V gene TRBV7-9, with a tentative D call TRBD2 (6 bases). CDR1 SEHNR and CDR2 FQNEAQ come from the germline V gene (reference sequence). The CDR3 length is 16 residues. V shed 0 bases and J shed 4 bases, with 14 bases lying between them. The entire variable domain, with the rest obtained from reference TRBV7-9 and TRBJ2-3, is as follows: DTGVSQNPRHKITKRGQNVTFRCDPISEHNRLYWYRQTLGQGPEFLTYFQNEAQLEKSRLLSDRFSAERPKGSFSTLEIQRTEQGDSAMYLCASSLALAHGPDTQYFGPGTRLTVL.

The chain has TRBV28 and TRBJ1-3; D gene ambiguous. V shed 5 bases and J shed 4 bases, with 18 bases lying between them. Germline V lookup: CDR1 MDHEN, CDR2 SYDVKM. The CDR3 spans 16 residues. The CDR3 DNA is TGTGCCAGCAGTCCCAGCCGGGGTCAAGGGGGAAACACCATATATTTT. This codes for CASSPSRGQGGNTIYF.

The chain combines TRBV19 with TRBJ2-2; no definite D call. The CDR3 covers 13 residues. Germline V gene lookup returns CDR1 LNHDA and CDR2 SQIVND (reference sequence). With 1 base removed from V and 6 bases from J, the gap between germline ends came to 6 bases. The CDR3 DNA reads TGTGCCAGTAGTATAGCGGGCGCCGGGGAGCTGTTTTTT. Translated: CASSIAGAGELFF.

The chain links TRBV7-9 to TRBJ1-5; tentative D call: TRBD1 (5 bases). Germline lookup yields CDR1 SEHNR and CDR2 FQNEAQ (reference sequence). V was pared by 1 base and J by 6 bases, with 16 bases between. This CDR3 has 16 amino acids. The CDR3 sequence: CASSLDFGQGLQPQHF. The CDR3 DNA reads TGTGCCAGCAGCTTAGATTTTGGGCAGGGACTTCAGCCCCAGCATTTT.

The chain combines TRBV15 with TRBJ2-7; tentative D call: TRBD1 (6 bases). Looked up from germline, CDR1 is LNHNV and CDR2 is YYDKDF (reference sequence). The V gene lost 1 base and the J gene lost 3 bases, with 13 bases spanning the gap. The CDR3 has 15 amino acids. This CDR3 reads CATSRAQGLYYEQYF. CDR3 nucleotide sequence: TGTGCCACCAGCAGAGCCCAGGGGCTATACTACGAGCAGTACTTC.

V usage is TRBV10-3 and J usage is TRBJ1-2; 7 nucleotides align to TRBD1. Germline CDR1 ENHRY, CDR2 SYGVKD. The V gene end was trimmed by 6 bases and the J gene end by 3 bases; junction bases not matched to a gene: 13. This CDR3 contains 16 residues. The CDR3, as DNA: TGTGCCATCAGCCAGGGCGGCAGGGGGTTAGACTATGGCTACACCTTC. Protein sequence: CAISQGGRGLDYGYTF.

V gene TRBV2 combines with J gene TRBJ1-2; D gene ambiguous. This CDR3 has 12 residues. Trimming removed 5 bases at V and 6 bases at J, with 10 bases between. Germline CDR1 is SNHLY and CDR2 is FYNNEI. As DNA, the CDR3 is TGTGCCAGCAGTCCTGTGAACGATGGCTACACCTTC. Translated: CASSPVNDGYTF.